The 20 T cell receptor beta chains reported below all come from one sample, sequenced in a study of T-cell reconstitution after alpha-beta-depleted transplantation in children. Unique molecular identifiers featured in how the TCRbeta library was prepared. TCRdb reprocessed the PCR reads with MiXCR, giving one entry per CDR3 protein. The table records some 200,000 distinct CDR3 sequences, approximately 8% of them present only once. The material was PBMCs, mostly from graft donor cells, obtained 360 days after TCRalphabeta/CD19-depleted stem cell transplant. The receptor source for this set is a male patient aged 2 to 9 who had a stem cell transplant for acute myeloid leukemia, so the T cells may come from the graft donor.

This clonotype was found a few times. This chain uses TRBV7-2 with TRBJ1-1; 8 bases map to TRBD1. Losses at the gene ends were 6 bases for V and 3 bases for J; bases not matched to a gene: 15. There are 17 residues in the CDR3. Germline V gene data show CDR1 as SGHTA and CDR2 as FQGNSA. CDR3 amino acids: CASSFRGNRGIDTEAFF. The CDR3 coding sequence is TGTGCCAGCAGTTTCCGAGGAAACAGGGGGATAGACACTGAAGCTTTCTTT. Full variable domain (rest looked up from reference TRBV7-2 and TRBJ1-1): GAGVSQSPSNKVTEKGKDVELRCDPISGHTALYWYRQSLGQGLEFLIYFQGNSAPDKSGLPSDRFSAERTGGSVSTLTIQRTQQEDSAVYLCASSFRGNRGIDTEAFFGQGTRLTVV.

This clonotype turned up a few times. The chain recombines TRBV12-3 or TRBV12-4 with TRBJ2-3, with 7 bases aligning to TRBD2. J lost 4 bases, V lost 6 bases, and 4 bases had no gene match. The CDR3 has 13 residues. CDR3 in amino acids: CASRGLGADTQYF. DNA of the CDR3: TGTGCCAGCAGAGGACTAGGTGCAGATACGCAGTATTTT.

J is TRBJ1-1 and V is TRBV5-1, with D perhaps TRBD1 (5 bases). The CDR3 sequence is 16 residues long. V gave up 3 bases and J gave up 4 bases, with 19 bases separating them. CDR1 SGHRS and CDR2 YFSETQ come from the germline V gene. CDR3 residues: CASSSSGGVGSTEAFF. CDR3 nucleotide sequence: TGCGCCAGCAGCTCGTCGGGGGGGGTAGGAAGCACTGAAGCTTTCTTT.

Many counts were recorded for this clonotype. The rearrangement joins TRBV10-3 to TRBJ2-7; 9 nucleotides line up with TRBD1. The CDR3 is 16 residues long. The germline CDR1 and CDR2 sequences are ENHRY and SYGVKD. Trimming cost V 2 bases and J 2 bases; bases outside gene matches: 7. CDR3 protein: CAISEVGQGYTYEQYF. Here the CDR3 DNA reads TGTGCCATCAGTGAGGTGGGACAGGGATACACCTACGAGCAGTACTTC.

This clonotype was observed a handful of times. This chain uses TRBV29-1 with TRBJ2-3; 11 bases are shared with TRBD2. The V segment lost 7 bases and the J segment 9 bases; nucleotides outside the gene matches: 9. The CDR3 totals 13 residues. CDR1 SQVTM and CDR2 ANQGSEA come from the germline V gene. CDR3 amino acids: CSARTRLAGTQYF. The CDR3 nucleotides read TGCAGCGCTCGAACGAGACTAGCGGGAACGCAGTATTTT.

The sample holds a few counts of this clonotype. CDR3 nucleotide sequence: TGTGCCAGCAGTCCCAGCGGGAGAGATACAGATACGCAGTATTTT. This codes for CASSPSGRDTDTQYF. The chain joins TRBV12-3 or TRBV12-4 to TRBJ2-3, with 8 bases aligning to TRBD2. The CDR3 is made up of 15 amino acids. J gave up 3 bases and V 5 bases, and 7 bases lay outside the gene matches.

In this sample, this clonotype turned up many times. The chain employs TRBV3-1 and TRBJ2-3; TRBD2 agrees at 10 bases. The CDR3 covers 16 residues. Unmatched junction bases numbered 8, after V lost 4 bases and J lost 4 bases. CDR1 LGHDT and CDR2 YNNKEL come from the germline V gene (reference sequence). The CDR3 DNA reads TGTGCCAGCAGCCTCCGACTAGCGGGTGAGGCAGATACGCAGTATTTT. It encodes CASSLRLAGEADTQYF.

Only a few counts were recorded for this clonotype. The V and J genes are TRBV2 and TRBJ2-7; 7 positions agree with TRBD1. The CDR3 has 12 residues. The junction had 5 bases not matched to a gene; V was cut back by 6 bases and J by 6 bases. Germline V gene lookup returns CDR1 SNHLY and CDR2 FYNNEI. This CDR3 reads CASSYRTGEQYV. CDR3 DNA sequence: TGTGCCAGCAGCTATCGGACAGGCGAGCAGTACGTC.

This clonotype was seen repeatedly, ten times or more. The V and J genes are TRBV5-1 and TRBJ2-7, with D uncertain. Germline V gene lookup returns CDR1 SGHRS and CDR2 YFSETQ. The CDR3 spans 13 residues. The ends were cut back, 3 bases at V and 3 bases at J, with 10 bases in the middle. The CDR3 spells CASSWSILYEQYF. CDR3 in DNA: TGCGCCAGCAGCTGGTCGATTCTCTACGAGCAGTACTTC.

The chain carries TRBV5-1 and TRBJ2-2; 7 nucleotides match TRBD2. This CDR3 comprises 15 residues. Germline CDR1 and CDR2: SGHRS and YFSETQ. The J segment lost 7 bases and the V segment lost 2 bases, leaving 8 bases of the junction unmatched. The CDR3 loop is CASSFNGRKDGELFF. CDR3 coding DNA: TGCGCCAGCAGCTTTAACGGGAGGAAAGACGGGGAGCTGTTTTTT. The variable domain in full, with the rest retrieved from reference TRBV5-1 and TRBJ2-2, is KAGVTQTPRYLIKTRGQQVTLSCSPISGHRSVSWYQQTPGQGLQFLFEYFSETQRNKGNFPGRFSGRQFSNSRSEMNVSTLELGDSALYLCASSFNGRKDGELFFGEGSRLTVL.

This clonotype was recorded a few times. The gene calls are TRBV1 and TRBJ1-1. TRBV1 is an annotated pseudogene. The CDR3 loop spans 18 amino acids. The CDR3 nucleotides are TGCACCAGCAGCCAAGATAGCCAGAATGTTAACGTGAACACTGAAGCTTTCTTT. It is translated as CTSSQDSQNVNVNTEAFF.

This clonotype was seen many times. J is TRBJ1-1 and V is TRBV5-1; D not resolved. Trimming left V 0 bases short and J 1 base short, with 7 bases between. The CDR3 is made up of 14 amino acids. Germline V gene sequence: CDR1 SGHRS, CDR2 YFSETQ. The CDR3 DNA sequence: TGCGCCAGCAGCTTGGGGGGAGCGAACACTGAAGCTTTCTTT. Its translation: CASSLGGANTEAFF.

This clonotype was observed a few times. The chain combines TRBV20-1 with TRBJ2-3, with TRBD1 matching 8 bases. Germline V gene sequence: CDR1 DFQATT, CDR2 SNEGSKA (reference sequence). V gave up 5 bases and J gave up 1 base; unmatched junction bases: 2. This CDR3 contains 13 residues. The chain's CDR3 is CSAQTGGTDTQYF. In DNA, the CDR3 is TGCAGTGCTCAGACAGGGGGCACAGATACGCAGTATTTT.

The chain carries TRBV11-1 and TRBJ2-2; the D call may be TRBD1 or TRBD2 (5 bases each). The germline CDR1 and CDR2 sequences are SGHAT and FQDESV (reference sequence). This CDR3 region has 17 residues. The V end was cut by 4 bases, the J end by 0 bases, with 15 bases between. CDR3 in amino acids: CASSYPPGQANTGELFF. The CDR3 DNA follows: TGTGCCAGCAGCTACCCTCCGGGGCAGGCGAACACCGGGGAGCTGTTTTTT.

CDR3: CASSSTSGSPGELFF. DNA of the CDR3: TGTGCCAGCAGTTCCACTAGCGGGAGTCCCGGGGAGCTGTTTTTT. The chain employs TRBV7-9 and TRBJ2-2, with 11 nucleotides matching TRBD2. The CDR3 covers 15 residues. V trimming: 6 bases; J trimming: 6 bases; junction bases outside the gene matches: 6. The germline gives CDR1 SEHNR, CDR2 FQNEAQ (reference sequence). Variable domain in full (rest from reference TRBV7-9 and TRBJ2-2): DTGVSQNPRHKITKRGQNVTFRCDPISEHNRLYWYRQTLGQGPEFLTYFQNEAQLEKSRLLSDRFSAERPKGSFSTLEIQRTEQGDSAMYLCASSSTSGSPGELFFGEGSRLTVL.

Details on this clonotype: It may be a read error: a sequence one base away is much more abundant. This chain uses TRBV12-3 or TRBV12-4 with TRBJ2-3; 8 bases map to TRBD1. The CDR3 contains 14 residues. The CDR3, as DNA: TGTGCCAGCAGACGGGACAGGCGCACAGATACGGAGTATTTT. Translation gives CASRRDRRTDTEYF.

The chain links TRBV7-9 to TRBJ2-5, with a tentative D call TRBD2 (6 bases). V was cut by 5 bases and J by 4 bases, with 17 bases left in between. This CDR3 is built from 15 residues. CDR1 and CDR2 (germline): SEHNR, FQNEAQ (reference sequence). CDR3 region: CASSPSFRETETQYF. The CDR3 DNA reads TGTGCCAGCAGCCCTAGCTTCCGGGAGACAGAGACCCAGTACTTC.

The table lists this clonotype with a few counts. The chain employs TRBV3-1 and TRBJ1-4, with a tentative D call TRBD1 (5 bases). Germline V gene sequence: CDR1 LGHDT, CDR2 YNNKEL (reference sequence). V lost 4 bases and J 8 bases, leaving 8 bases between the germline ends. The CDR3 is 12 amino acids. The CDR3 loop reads CASSLNREKLFF. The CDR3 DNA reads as TGTGCCAGCAGCCTCAACAGGGAAAAACTGTTTTTT.

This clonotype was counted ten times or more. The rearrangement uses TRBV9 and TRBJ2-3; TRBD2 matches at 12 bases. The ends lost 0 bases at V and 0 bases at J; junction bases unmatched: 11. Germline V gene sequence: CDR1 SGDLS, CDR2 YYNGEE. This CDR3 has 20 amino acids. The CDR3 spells CASSVGSGLAGGPSTDTQYF. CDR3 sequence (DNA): TGTGCCAGCAGCGTAGGGTCTGGGCTAGCGGGGGGGCCTAGCACAGATACGCAGTATTTT.

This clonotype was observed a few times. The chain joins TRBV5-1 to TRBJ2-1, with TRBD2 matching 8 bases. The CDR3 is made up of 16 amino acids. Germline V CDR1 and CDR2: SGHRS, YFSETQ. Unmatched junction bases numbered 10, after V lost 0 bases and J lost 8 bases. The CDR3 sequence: CASSLVVAGPADEQFF. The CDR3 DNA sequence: TGCGCCAGCAGCTTGGTGGTAGCGGGGCCGGCCGATGAGCAGTTCTTC.